A single sample gave rise to the 3 T cell receptor beta chains below, sequenced in a study of CD8+CD57+ T cells in acquired aplastic anemia. Genomic DNA, the template, was used for profiling of the TCR beta VDJ and CDR3. From the reads, TCRdb called clonotypes with MiXCR, one entry per CDR3 protein. The sample holds 250,000 to 300,000 distinct CDR3 sequences, roughly three fifths seen once. Sequenced: sorted CD4+, CD8+, or CD8+CD57+ T cells (not recorded which) from PBMCs. All receptors derive from a human donor with severe aplastic anemia or a healthy control (not recorded which).

This clonotype was seen repeatedly, ten times or more. V usage is TRBV6-6 and J usage is TRBJ1-5; a weak D match, TRBD1 (6 bases). There are 14 residues in the CDR3. Looked up from germline, CDR1 is MNHNY and CDR2 is SVGAGI (reference sequence). V was pared by 6 bases and J by 0 bases, with 9 bases between. This CDR3 reads CASRGGGSNQPQHF. In nucleotides, the CDR3 is TGTGCCAGCAGGGGAGGGGGTAGCAATCAGCCCCAGCATTTT.

This chain connects TRBV20-1 to TRBJ2-3; D is undetermined. The CDR3 runs to 13 residues. The V gene lost 0 bases and the J gene lost 2 bases, with 6 bases spanning the gap. Germline CDR1 and CDR2: DFQATT and SNEGSKA (reference sequence). CDR3 protein: CSARDIFTDTQYF. As DNA, the CDR3 is TGCAGTGCTAGAGATATATTCACAGATACGCAGTATTTT.

The genes are TRBV19 and TRBJ1-5; 12 positions match TRBD1. The length of the CDR3 is 15 residues. CDR1 LNHDA and CDR2 SQIVND come from the germline V gene (reference sequence). V was clipped by 7 bases and J by 2 bases; unmatched bases: 3. Here the CDR3 DNA reads TGTGCCAGTATGGGACAGGGGGCAGGCAATCAGCCCCAGCATTTT. Its translation is CASMGQGAGNQPQHF.